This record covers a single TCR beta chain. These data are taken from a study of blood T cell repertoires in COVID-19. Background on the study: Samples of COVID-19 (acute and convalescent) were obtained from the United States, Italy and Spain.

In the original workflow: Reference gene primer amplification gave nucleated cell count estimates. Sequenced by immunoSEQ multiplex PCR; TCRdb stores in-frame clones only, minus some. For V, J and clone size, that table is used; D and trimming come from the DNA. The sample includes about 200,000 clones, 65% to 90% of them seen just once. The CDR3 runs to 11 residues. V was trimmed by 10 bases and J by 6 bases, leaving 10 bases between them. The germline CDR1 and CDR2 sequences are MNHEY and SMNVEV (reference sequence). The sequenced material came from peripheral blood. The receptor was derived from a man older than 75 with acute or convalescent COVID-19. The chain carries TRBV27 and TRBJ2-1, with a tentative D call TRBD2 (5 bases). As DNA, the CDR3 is TGTGCCACCCGGCGGGTCAATGAGCAGTTCTTC. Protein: CATRRVNEQFF.